Listed here are 18 T cell receptor beta chains from one sample, sequenced in a study of T cells after yellow fever vaccination. TCRdb used MiXCR to reprocess the 5' RACE reads, holding one entry per CDR3 protein. Of hundreds of thousands of distinct CDR3 sequences in the sample, around an eighth were seen once. The source material was PBMCs, sampled on the day of the yellow fever booster vaccination. Source of these receptors: a man aged 25 to 40 who received the YFV17D yellow fever vaccine.

This clonotype was counted many times. The DNA of the CDR3 is TGCGCCAGCAGCTTGGCCTATACCGGGACACCGAGACTTACAGCCAAAAACATTCAGTACTTC. It codes for CASSLAYTGTPRLTAKNIQYF. The chain carries TRBV5-1 and TRBJ2-4; possibly TRBD1 for D (6 bases). The germline gives CDR1 SGHRS, CDR2 YFSETQ. This CDR3 region has 21 residues. V shed 0 bases and J shed 0 bases, with 25 bases lying between them.

This clonotype was recorded a few times. V is TRBV7-2 and J is TRBJ1-1; no clear D. The CDR3 length is 15 residues. Per the germline V gene, CDR1 is SGHTA and CDR2 is FQGNSA. V was pared by 1 base and J by 1 base, with 10 bases between. The CDR3 region has the DNA TGTGCCAGCAGCTTAGGGGGAGTAGGGAACACTGAAGCTTTCTTT. This gives the protein CASSLGGVGNTEAFF.

The rearrangement links TRBV7-2 to TRBJ1-1, with TRBD1 as a possible D gene (5 bases). Germline loops: CDR1 SGHTA, CDR2 FQGNSA. The CDR3 has 17 amino acids. V lost 7 bases to trimming and J lost 4 bases, with 25 bases between them. The CDR3 protein is CASKTSLIQGSSTEAFF. The CDR3 bases are TGTGCCAGCAAGACTTCCCTTATTCAGGGCAGCAGCACTGAAGCTTTCTTT.

This clonotype occurred a few times. The chain joins TRBV5-1 to TRBJ2-2, with a tentative D call TRBD1 (6 bases). V was shortened by 0 bases and J by 7 bases, with 13 bases between the two germline ends. This CDR3 contains 15 residues. Germline V gene lookup returns CDR1 SGHRS and CDR2 YFSETQ. The CDR3 DNA sequence: TGCGCCAGCAGCTTGGGGCAGGGGTCCGGCGGGGAGCTGTTTTTT. This encodes CASSLGQGSGGELFF.

This clonotype was seen more than once but under ten times. The V call is TRBV7-2, the J call TRBJ2-7; 9 nucleotides align to TRBD2. Per germline, CDR1 SGHTA and CDR2 FQGNSA. The J segment lost 3 bases and the V segment lost 5 bases, leaving 11 bases of the junction unmatched. The CDR3 consists of 16 residues. In nucleotides, the CDR3 is TGTGCCAGCAGCATTCAATCAGCGGGAGGTAGCTACGAGCAGTACTTC. It is translated as CASSIQSAGGSYEQYF. Filled out from reference TRBV7-2 and TRBJ2-7, the complete variable domain reads GAGVSQSPSNKVTEKGKDVELRCDPISGHTALYWYRQSLGQGLEFLIYFQGNSAPDKSGLPSDRFSAERTGGSVSTLTIQRTQQEDSAVYLCASSIQSAGGSYEQYFGPGTRLTVT.

There are a few counts of this clonotype. V is TRBV6-1 and J is TRBJ2-7; D gene uncertain. Germline V gene data show CDR1 as MNHNS and CDR2 as SASEGT. V was pared by 2 bases and J by 2 bases, with 10 bases between. This CDR3 comprises 14 residues. The CDR3 here is CASSERSGPYEQYF. As DNA, the CDR3 is TGTGCCAGCAGTGAACGTTCAGGCCCCTACGAGCAGTACTTC.

The V call is TRBV7-9, the J call TRBJ2-3, with a possible D match to TRBD2 (6 bases). Germline loops: CDR1 SEHNR, CDR2 FQNEAQ (reference sequence). The CDR3 spans 15 residues. Trimming removed 4 bases from V and 1 base from J, with 12 bases in between. The CDR3 is CASSSAGTRTDTQYF. The DNA of the CDR3 is TGTGCCAGCAGCTCCGCCGGGACTCGCACAGATACGCAGTATTTT.

This clonotype was seen at least ten times. J is TRBJ2-7 and V is TRBV29-1; 7 nucleotides align to TRBD1. Trimming took 7 bases from V and 4 from J; bases not matched to a gene: 13. Germline-derived CDR1 and CDR2 are SQVTM and ANQGSEA. The CDR3 sequence is 14 residues long. DNA of the CDR3: TGCAGCGCTGTGACAGGGAAGTCCCTGTACGAGCAGTACTTC. This gives the protein CSAVTGKSLYEQYF.

V is TRBV2 and J is TRBJ2-3, with D possibly matching TRBD2 (5 bases). Germline CDR1 is SNHLY and CDR2 is FYNNEI. The V end lost 8 bases, the J end lost 8 bases, and 14 bases lay between the germline ends. This CDR3 has 12 residues. CDR3 nucleotide sequence: TGTGCCAGCGCGGCCGGAGGAGGTACGCAGTATTTT. Translated, it gives CASAAGGGTQYF. The variable domain in full, with the rest retrieved from reference TRBV2 and TRBJ2-3, is EPEVTQTPSHQVTQMGQEVILRCVPISNHLYFYWYRQILGQKVEFLVSFYNNEISEKSEIFDDQFSVERPDGSNFTLKIRSTKLEDSAMYFCASAAGGGTQYFGPGTRLTVL.

The V gene is TRBV10-3, the J gene TRBJ2-7, with D perhaps matching TRBD1 or TRBD2 (6 bases each). Deletions cut 2 bases from V and 5 bases from J, with 13 bases between. The V gene's germline CDR1 is ENHRY and CDR2 SYGVKD. This CDR3 is built from 14 residues. Written as DNA, the CDR3 is TGTGCCATCAGTGAGGTCGGGGGCCCAGACGAGCAGTACTTC. It is translated as CAISEVGGPDEQYF.

This clonotype was found a few times. This chain links TRBV20-1 with TRBJ2-5; 8 nucleotides align to TRBD1. This CDR3 region has 14 residues. CDR1 and CDR2 (germline): DFQATT, SNEGSKA (reference sequence). V shed 2 bases and J 5 bases; nucleotides not matched to a gene: 7. CDR3 in amino acids: CSARTPGQVETQYF. CDR3 in DNA: TGCAGTGCTAGAACCCCGGGACAGGTTGAGACCCAGTACTTC.

This clonotype showed up just a few times. The chain is built from TRBV20-1 and TRBJ2-1, with D possibly TRBD1 on 6 matching bases. V was trimmed by 6 bases and J by 6 bases, leaving 12 bases between them. The CDR3 length is 12 residues. Germline V gene data show CDR1 as DFQATT and CDR2 as SNEGSKA (reference sequence). The CDR3 region has the DNA TGCAGTGCCCAGGGGCTAATCAATGAGCAGTTCTTC. Encoded protein: CSAQGLINEQFF.

V usage is TRBV20-1 and J usage is TRBJ2-7; 10 nucleotides match TRBD1. V shed 1 base and J 6 bases; nucleotides not matched to a gene: 9. CDR3 length: 15 residues. Germline CDR1 and CDR2: DFQATT and SNEGSKA (reference sequence). CDR3 sequence reads: CSARGSRDRGLEQYF. The CDR3 bases are TGCAGTGCTAGAGGGAGCCGGGACAGGGGTCTCGAGCAGTACTTC.

There are many counts of this clonotype. The rearrangement links TRBV6-5 to TRBJ2-5, with a weak D call TRBD2 (7 bases). V lost 2 bases and J lost 3, with 16 bases in between. Germline V CDR1 and CDR2: MNHEY, SVGAGI. The CDR3 extends over 16 amino acids. CDR3 nucleotides: TGTGCCAGCAGTTACACCGTCGGGGGGCAGAAAGAGACCCAGTACTTC. This encodes CASSYTVGGQKETQYF.

This clonotype was picked up a small number of times. This chain connects TRBV7-8 to TRBJ2-5; TRBD1 is a possible D gene (5 bases). V was pared by 2 bases and J by 2 bases, with 21 bases between. The CDR3 has 18 amino acids. Per the germline V gene, CDR1 is SGHVS and CDR2 is FQNEAQ. The DNA for the CDR3 is TGTGCCAGCAGCTTAAAGGTTAGGGGCGGCCCTCAACAAGAGACCCAGTACTTC. Its translation: CASSLKVRGGPQQETQYF.

This clonotype has ten or more counts. J is TRBJ2-6 and V is TRBV6-1; no clear D. The CDR3 spans 13 residues. Germline-derived CDR1 and CDR2 are MNHNS and SASEGT. V lost 6 bases and J 4 bases, leaving 7 bases between the germline ends. This CDR3 is CASSFGGANVLTF. The CDR3 DNA follows: TGTGCCAGCAGCTTTGGGGGGGCCAACGTCCTGACTTTC.

The rearrangement joins TRBV20-1 to TRBJ2-7; a weak D match, TRBD2 (6 bases). Germline-derived CDR1 and CDR2 are DFQATT and SNEGSKA (reference sequence). The V end was cut by 5 bases, the J end by 5 bases, with 19 bases between. The CDR3 loop spans 14 amino acids. CDR3 DNA sequence: TGCAGTGCTTTCCCTCCCGGGAGACTCAACGAGCAGTACTTC. This gives the protein CSAFPPGRLNEQYF.

Notes on this clonotype: A much larger clone is a single base away; this may be a read error. This chain connects TRBV6-1 to TRBJ2-1; D is ambiguous. The V gene's germline CDR1 is MNHNS and CDR2 SASEGT. The CDR3 extends over 12 amino acids. Here the CDR3 DNA reads TGTGCCAGCAGTGAAAATTACAATGAGCAGCTCTTC. Its protein product is CASSENYNEQLF.